This T cell receptor beta chain was observed in a study of shared clonotypes between healthy human individuals (dated by TCRdb to 2020 to 2021). Context from the whole study: The cohort comprised a couple of women and a few men aged 18 to 49 years. The study deeply sequenced blood TCR repertoires of five healthy adults to estimate repertoire size and the extent of clonotype sharing between individuals. For each donor, three plates each were used for CD4 naive and CD4 memory, two plates were used for CD8 naive, and one plate was used for CD8 memory. Leukapheresis yielded between about 0.85 and 10 billion PBMCs per donor. Different laboratories and diverse techniques were used to prepare libraries and sequence TCR repertoires, to increase sequencing depth and limit assay-specific biases. Results and caveats for the whole study, not just this receptor: Because the study included a small number of donors, the genetic and exposure-history diversity represented was limited. Even with the large sequencing depth, rarefaction of the sorted-subset datasets indicated that sequencing was incomplete. Pairwise subsampling indicated that sequencing depth was expected to affect the degree of clonotype sharing among donors. When several donors were compared, the shared fraction of clonotypes was about 5.2% for naive CD4, 3.5% to 4% for naive CD8, about 2.5% for memory CD4, and roughly 0.43% for memory CD8. Larger estimated clonotype richness was generally found for naive subsets than for memory subsets. Sampling was restricted to blood, and TCR repertoires in tissue are likely to differ from TCR repertoires in blood. Compared with non-shared clonotypes, the clonotypes found in all four sorted-subset donors had higher generation probabilities.

CDR1 is given as SNHLY and CDR2 as FYNNEI, both from the germline V gene. The CDR3 runs 11 residues from the cysteine to the phenylalanine. The kept DNA is CDR3 alone, 33 bases in frame from the first base. Relative to germline, V is missing 8 bases and J is missing 14 bases, with 7 bases of the junction outside any gene match. Comments on this clone: What antigen it recognizes has not been identified. The sample holds no much larger clone one base away, and base qualities are not on file.

CD8 naive samples were obtained by positive selection for CCR7 among CD45RO-negative cells, yielding a CD45RA+CCR7+ population from which TemRA cells were excluded. Healthy HIV-negative adults with no recently reported acute infections or vaccinations were included as donors. All donors were Caucasian adults living in Nashville, Tennessee, USA. After blood collection by leukapheresis, PBMCs were isolated using Ficoll-Histopaque density gradient centrifugation and then cryopreserved in the vapor phase of liquid nitrogen. Analytical flow cytometry was used to check the purity and quantity of each magnetically sorted T cell population. Genomic DNA was isolated from each sorted fraction and quantified by UV absorbance on a Nanodrop 2000c. TCR CDR3 regions were amplified from genomic DNA by multiplex PCR using the deep immunoSEQ assay. Genomic DNA extracted from each cell subset was distributed evenly over all wells of several immunoSEQ 96-well plates, and each plate served as one replicate. Each replicate PCR for sorted subsets received around 200 ng genomic DNA, equal to about 30,000 T cell genomes. The purified libraries were quantified using a Qubit 3.0 fluorometer, sized with a Bioanalyzer 2100, and then quantified again using the KAPA Library Quantification kit. A separate single-read 150-cycle Illumina NextSeq 550 flow cell was used to sequence each immunoSEQ 96-well plate. On the authors' methods: Because the immunoSEQ output held only junctional sequences and lacked quality scores, the filtering could not match the filtering applied to full-length reads. Sequences were annotated with PyIR, a Python wrapper for IgBLAST v1.9, using IMGT germline references to assign V/J genes and CDR3. Reads were removed for weak V/J assignments (E-value above 1e-6), missing CDR3, stop codons, out-of-frame junctions, or ambiguous translated residues. A V3J clonotype was defined by an identical inferred V gene, J gene, and CDR3 amino acid sequence. Percentage overlap between repertoires was calculated by dividing the number of shared unique clonotypes by the size of the smaller repertoire. Richness of each repertoire was evaluated using RTK rarefaction, the Chao1 estimator, and Recon v2.1 estimates of unobserved clonotypes. For all TCRbeta clonotypes obtained by the gDNA method from a few donors, generation probabilities were computed with OLGA. TCRdb retrieved this table from immuneACCESS and kept in-frame rearrangements only. Not all clones are present; in checked studies, unresolved V genes account for under half, and no reason is known for the remainder. The D gene and trimming were derived from the DNA, and the V and J assignments and clone size from that table. The sample table holds approximately 2,000,000 clones, of which around 95% were seen once. Around 1.7% of the sample belongs to the ten largest clones.

The sequenced material came from naive CD8+ T cells from PBMCs. The cell subset or site label, read with the paper, signifies: CD45RA+CCR7+. The receptor comes from a man aged 18-30 years in good health. Some clones in this sample may be carry-over from other donors' samples. The sequence joins TRBV2 to TRBJ2-1, with 9 junctional bases fitting TRBD1. The CDR3 is CASGGTGRKFF. In nucleotide form, the sequence is TGTGCCAGCGGGGGGACAGGGCGAAAGTTCTTC.